This T cell receptor beta chain emerged from a study of blood T cell repertoires in COVID-19. Study-wide background: COVID-19 samples, acute and convalescent, were from the United States, Italy and Spain. PBMCs, B-cell-depleted T cells, or T cells provided the cDNA or gDNA that made up the material.

This clone has a single count. Methods used by the authors: Scientists estimated how many nucleated cells there were by amplifying reference gene primers. Using immunoSEQ multiplex PCR, the repertoire was profiled, and TCRdb retains in-frame clones only, with some absent. V and J calls and clone size follow that table, whereas D and trimming were derived from the DNA. The sample gives 200,000 to 250,000 clones, roughly 90% of which show up once; around 2.2% is in the top ten. The CDR3 has 20 amino acids. Looked up from germline, CDR1 is ENHRY and CDR2 is SYGVKD. J lost 2 bases, V lost 6 bases, and 23 bases had no gene match.

Sequencing was carried out using peripheral blood. The source of this sequence is a man aged 30 to 39 who had recovered from COVID-19. The chain links TRBV10-3 to TRBJ2-5, with 8 positions matching TRBD2. The CDR3 region is CAISSPNLSDQLAAQETQYF. The CDR3 DNA sequence: TGTGCCATCAGCTCCCCTAATTTATCCGACCAACTAGCGGCTCAAGAGACCCAGTACTTC.